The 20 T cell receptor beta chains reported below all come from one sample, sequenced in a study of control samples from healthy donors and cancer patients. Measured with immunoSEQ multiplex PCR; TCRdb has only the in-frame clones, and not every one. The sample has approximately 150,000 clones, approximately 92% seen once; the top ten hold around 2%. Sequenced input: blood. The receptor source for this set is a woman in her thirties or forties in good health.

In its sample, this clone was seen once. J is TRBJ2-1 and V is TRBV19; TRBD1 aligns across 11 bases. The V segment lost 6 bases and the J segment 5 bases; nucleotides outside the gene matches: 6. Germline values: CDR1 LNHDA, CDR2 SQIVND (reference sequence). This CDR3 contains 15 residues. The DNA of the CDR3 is TGTGCCAGTAGCCGGGACAGGGGGAGCGACAATGAGCAGTTCTTC. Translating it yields CASSRDRGSDNEQFF.

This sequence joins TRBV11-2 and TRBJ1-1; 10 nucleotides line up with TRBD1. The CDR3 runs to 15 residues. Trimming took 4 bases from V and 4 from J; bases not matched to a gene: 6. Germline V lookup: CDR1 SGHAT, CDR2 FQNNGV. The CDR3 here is CASSSPRTGGTEAFF. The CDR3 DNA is TGTGCCAGCAGCTCCCCCCGGACAGGGGGCACTGAAGCTTTCTTT.

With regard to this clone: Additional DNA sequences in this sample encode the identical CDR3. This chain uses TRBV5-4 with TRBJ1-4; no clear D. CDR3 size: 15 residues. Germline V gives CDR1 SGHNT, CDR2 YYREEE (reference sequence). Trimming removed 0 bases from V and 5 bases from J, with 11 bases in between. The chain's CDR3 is CASSLALGSNEKLFF. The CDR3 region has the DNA TGTGCCAGCAGCTTGGCGCTGGGATCAAATGAAAAACTGTTTTTT.

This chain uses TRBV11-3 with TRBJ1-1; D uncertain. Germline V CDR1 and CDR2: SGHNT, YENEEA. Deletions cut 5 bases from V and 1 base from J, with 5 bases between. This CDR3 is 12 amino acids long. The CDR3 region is CASSTGNTEAFF. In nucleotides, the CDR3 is TGTGCCAGCAGCACCGGGAACACTGAAGCTTTCTTT.

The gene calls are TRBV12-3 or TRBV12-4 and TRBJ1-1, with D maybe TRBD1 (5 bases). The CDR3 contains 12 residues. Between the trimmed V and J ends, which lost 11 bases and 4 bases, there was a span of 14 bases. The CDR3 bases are TGTGCCTGTGAGAGAAGGGGCACTGAAGCTTTCTTT. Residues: CACERRGTEAFF.

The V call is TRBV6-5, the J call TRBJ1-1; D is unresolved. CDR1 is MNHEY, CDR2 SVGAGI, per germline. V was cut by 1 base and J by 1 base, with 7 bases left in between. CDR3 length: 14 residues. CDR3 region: CASSYFGRNTEAFF. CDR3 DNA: TGTGCCAGCAGTTACTTTGGACGGAACACTGAAGCTTTCTTT.

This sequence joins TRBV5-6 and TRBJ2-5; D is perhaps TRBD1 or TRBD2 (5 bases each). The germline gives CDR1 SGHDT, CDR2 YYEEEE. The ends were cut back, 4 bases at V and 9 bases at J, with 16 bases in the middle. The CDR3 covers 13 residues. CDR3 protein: CASSPGRLQAQYF. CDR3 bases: TGTGCCAGCAGCCCGGGACGGCTTCAGGCCCAGTACTTC. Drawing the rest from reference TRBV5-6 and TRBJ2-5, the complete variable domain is DAGVTQSPTHLIKTRGQQVTLRCSPKSGHDTVSWYQQALGQGPQFIFQYYEEEERQRGNFPDRFSGHQFPNYSSELNVNALLLGDSALYLCASSPGRLQAQYFGPGTRLLVL.

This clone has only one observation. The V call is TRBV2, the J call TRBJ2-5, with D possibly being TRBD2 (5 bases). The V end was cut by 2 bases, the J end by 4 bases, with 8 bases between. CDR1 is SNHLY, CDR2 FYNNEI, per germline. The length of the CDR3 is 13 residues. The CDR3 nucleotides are TGTGCCAGCAGTGAACGGGGATCAGAGACCCAGTACTTC. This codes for CASSERGSETQYF.

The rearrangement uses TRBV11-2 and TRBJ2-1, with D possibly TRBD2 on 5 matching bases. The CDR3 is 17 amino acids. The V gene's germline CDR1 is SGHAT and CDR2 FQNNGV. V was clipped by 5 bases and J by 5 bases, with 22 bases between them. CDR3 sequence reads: CASSPAPGVPDHNEQFF. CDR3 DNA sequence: TGTGCCAGCAGCCCCGCCCCCGGGGTCCCAGACCACAATGAGCAGTTCTTC.

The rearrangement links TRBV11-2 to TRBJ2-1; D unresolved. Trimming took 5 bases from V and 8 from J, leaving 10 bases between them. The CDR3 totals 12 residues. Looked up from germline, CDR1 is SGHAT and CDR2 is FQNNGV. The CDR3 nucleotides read TGTGCCAGCAGCAGCCAAGCCGATGAGCAGTTCTTC. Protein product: CASSSQADEQFF.

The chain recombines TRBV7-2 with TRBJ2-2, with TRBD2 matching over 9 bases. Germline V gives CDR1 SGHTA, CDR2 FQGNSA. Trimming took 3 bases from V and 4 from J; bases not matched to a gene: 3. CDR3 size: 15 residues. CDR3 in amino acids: CASSLLAGSTGELFF. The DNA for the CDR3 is TGTGCCAGCAGCTTGCTAGCGGGGTCCACCGGGGAGCTGTTTTTT.

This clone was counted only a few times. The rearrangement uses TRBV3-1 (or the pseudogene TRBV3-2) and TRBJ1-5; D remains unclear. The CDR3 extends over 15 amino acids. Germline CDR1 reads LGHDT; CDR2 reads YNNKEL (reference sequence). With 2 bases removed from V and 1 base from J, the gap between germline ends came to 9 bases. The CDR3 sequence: CASSQTAGSNQPQHF. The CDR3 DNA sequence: TGTGCCAGCAGCCAAACTGCTGGGAGCAATCAGCCCCAGCATTTT.

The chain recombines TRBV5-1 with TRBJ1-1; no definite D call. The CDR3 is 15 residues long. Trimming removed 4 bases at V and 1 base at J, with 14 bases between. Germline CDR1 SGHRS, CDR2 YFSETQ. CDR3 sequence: CASSQSLSRNTEAFF. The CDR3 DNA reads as TGCGCCAGCAGCCAATCTCTGTCAAGGAACACTGAAGCTTTCTTT.

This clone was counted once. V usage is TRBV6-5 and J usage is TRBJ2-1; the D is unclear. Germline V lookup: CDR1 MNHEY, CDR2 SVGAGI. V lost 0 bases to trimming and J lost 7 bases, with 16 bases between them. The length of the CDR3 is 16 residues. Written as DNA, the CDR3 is TGTGCCAGCAGTTACTCCCAGGTATATGAATTAAATGAGCAGTTCTTC. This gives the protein CASSYSQVYELNEQFF.

CDR3: CASSLQGSSNQPQHF. The DNA of the CDR3 is TGTGCCAGCAGCTTACAGGGGAGTAGCAATCAGCCCCAGCATTTT. V gene TRBV6-5 combines with J gene TRBJ1-5; 7 bases are a match to TRBD1. The germline V gene has CDR1 MNHEY and CDR2 SVGAGI. J was trimmed by 0 bases and V by 6 bases; bases with no gene match: 5. The CDR3 extends over 15 amino acids.

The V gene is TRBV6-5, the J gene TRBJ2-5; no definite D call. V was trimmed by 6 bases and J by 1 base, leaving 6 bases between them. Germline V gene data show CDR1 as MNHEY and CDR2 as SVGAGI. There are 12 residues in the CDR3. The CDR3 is CASRGLQETQYF. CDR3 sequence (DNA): TGTGCCAGCAGGGGCCTCCAAGAGACCCAGTACTTC.

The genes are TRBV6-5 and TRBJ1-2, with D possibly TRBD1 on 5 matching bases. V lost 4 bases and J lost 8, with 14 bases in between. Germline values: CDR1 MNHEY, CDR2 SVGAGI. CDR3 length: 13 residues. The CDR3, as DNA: TGTGCCAGCAGTTTCACGGGGGGGGAAGGCTACACCTTC. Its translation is CASSFTGGEGYTF.

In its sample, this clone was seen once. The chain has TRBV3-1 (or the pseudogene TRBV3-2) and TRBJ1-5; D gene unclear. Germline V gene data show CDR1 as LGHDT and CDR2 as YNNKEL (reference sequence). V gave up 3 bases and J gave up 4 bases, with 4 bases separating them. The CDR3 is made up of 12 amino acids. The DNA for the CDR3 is TGTGCCAGCAGCCAGGATAATCAGCCCCAGCATTTT. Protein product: CASSQDNQPQHF.

The CDR3 is CASREGTDEGYTF. CDR3 in DNA: TGCGCCAGCAGGGAGGGAACAGATGAGGGCTACACCTTC. The V gene is TRBV5-1, the J gene TRBJ1-2; D gene unclear. The germline V gene has CDR1 SGHRS and CDR2 YFSETQ. The CDR3 runs 13 residues. V was trimmed by 5 bases and J by 8 bases, leaving 16 bases between them.

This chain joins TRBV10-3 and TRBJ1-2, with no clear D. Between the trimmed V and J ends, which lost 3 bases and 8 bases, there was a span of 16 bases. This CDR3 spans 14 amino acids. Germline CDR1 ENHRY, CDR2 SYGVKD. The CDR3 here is CAISEGSAHWGYTF. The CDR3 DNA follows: TGTGCCATCAGTGAAGGATCGGCCCACTGGGGCTACACCTTC.